Listed here are 10 T cell receptor beta chains from one sample, sequenced in a study of technical replicates of blood from a handful of donors. Data came from immunoSEQ multiplex PCR; TCRdb stores just in-frame clones and leaves some out. The data contain approximately 78,000 clones, roughly 96% of them seen just once; the ten biggest clones take up 0.24%. The sequencing sample was made of T cells isolated from PBMCs. The receptors originated from a human donor in good health.

V gene TRBV4-1 combines with J gene TRBJ2-3; TRBD2 matches at 8 bases. Germline V gene sequence: CDR1 MGHRA, CDR2 YSYEKL. The J segment lost 3 bases and the V segment lost 3 bases, leaving 11 bases of the junction unmatched. This CDR3 is 17 amino acids long. The chain's CDR3 is CASSHSSRGEGTDTQYF. The CDR3 DNA sequence: TGCGCCAGCAGCCATTCTTCGCGGGGGGAGGGGACAGATACGCAGTATTTT.

The chain links TRBV27 to TRBJ2-6; D not resolved. The CDR3 is 13 amino acids. Germline loops: CDR1 MNHEY, CDR2 SMNVEV (reference sequence). V lost 5 bases and J 3 bases, leaving 5 bases between the germline ends. DNA for the CDR3: TGTGCCAGCAGTCCCCTTGGGGCCAACGTCCTGACTTTC. It encodes CASSPLGANVLTF. Full variable domain (missing parts from reference TRBV27 and TRBJ2-6): EAQVTQNPRYLITVTGKKLTVTCSQNMNHEYMSWYRQDPGLGLRQIYYSMNVEVTDKGDVPEGYKVSRKEKRNFPLILESPSPNQTSLYFCASSPLGANVLTFGAGSRLTVL.

The chain couples TRBV6-5 to TRBJ2-3; no definite D call. The CDR3 sequence is 13 residues long. From germline, CDR1 is MNHEY and CDR2 SVGAGI. V was trimmed by 0 bases and J by 5 bases, leaving 6 bases between them. CDR3: CASSYSLRDTQYF. As DNA, the CDR3 is TGTGCCAGCAGTTACTCGCTCAGAGATACGCAGTATTTT.

V gene TRBV11-3 combines with J gene TRBJ2-2; D is uncertain. Trimming removed 4 bases at V and 4 bases at J, with 4 bases between. CDR3 length equals 12 residues. CDR1 is SGHNT, CDR2 YENEEA, per germline. CDR3: CASSSVTGELFF. CDR3 nucleotides: TGTGCCAGCAGCTCGGTCACCGGGGAGCTGTTTTTT.

The gene calls are TRBV28 and TRBJ2-5; a weak D match, TRBD2 (6 bases). The V end lost 6 bases, the J end lost 4 bases, and 36 bases lay between the germline ends. CDR1 and CDR2 from the germline V gene are MDHEN and SYDVKM. The CDR3 covers 21 residues. The CDR3 DNA reads as TGTGCCAGCAGACCCACCATGTTACGGCAAATGCCAGGCTCCGGGGGAGAGACCCAGTACTTC. Encoded protein: CASRPTMLRQMPGSGGETQYF.

This chain uses TRBV25-1 with TRBJ2-5; weak D call: TRBD1 (7 bases). CDR3 length: 15 residues. With 7 bases removed from V and 2 bases from J, the gap between germline ends came to 17 bases. The germline CDR1 and CDR2 sequences are MGHDK and SYGVNS. Here the CDR3 reads CASTIGGTAQETQYF. CDR3 nucleotide sequence: TGTGCCAGCACCATCGGCGGGACAGCTCAAGAGACCCAGTACTTC.

The rearrangement uses TRBV7-9 and TRBJ1-2; tentative D call: TRBD1 (6 bases). Germline CDR1 is SEHNR and CDR2 is FQNEAQ (reference sequence). V was cut by 3 bases and J by 4 bases, with 21 bases left in between. The CDR3 runs to 17 residues. The CDR3 spells CASSLITGSYLLYGYTF. CDR3 nucleotide sequence: TGTGCCAGCAGCTTGATCACAGGGTCCTACCTGCTCTATGGCTACACCTTC.

The chain recombines TRBV5-1 with TRBJ1-2, with a tentative D call TRBD1 (5 bases). The V gene lost 5 bases and the J gene lost 6 bases, with 14 bases spanning the gap. Germline loops: CDR1 SGHRS, CDR2 YFSETQ. The CDR3 is made up of 13 amino acids. As DNA, the CDR3 is TGCGCCAGCAGTGACAGTCTCCCCGATGGCTACACCTTC. The encoded protein is CASSDSLPDGYTF.

The J gene is TRBJ2-1, the V gene TRBV4-2, with D possibly matching TRBD2 (6 bases). The CDR3 covers 15 residues. CDR1 LGHNA and CDR2 YNFKEQ come from the germline V gene. The V gene lost 1 base and the J gene lost 1 base, with 8 bases spanning the gap. The CDR3 sequence: CASSQGAGSYNEQFF. The DNA for the CDR3 is TGTGCCAGCAGCCAAGGGGCGGGGTCCTACAATGAGCAGTTCTTC.

The chain couples TRBV4-1 to TRBJ2-1; 10 nucleotides match TRBD2. Per the germline V gene, CDR1 is MGHRA and CDR2 is YSYEKL. This CDR3 has 15 residues. Trimming cost V 7 bases and J 1 base; bases outside gene matches: 4. As DNA, the CDR3 is TGCGCCAGCACTCCTAGCGGGAGTTCCTACAATGAGCAGTTCTTC. Translated, it gives CASTPSGSSYNEQFF.